Listed here is a single T cell receptor (beta chain). Its specificity is unknown. These data are taken from a study of T cells in tumors after PD-1 blockade. About the study: Mean per tumor sample: 25,000 to 30,000 templates (roughly 550-100,000), some 6,000 unique clonotypes.

The CDR3 loop spans 16 amino acids. Germline lookup yields CDR1 MNHEY and CDR2 SVGEGT. The V end lost 6 bases, the J end lost 0 bases, and 16 bases lay between the germline ends. Overall study findings and caveats: Blood contained approximately 41% of the tumor's TCR clonotypes.

Sequencing used immunoSEQ multiplex PCR; TCRdb keeps in-frame clones, though not all of them. The data hold 9,000 to 15,000 clones, with roughly 69% observed a single time. Tumor biopsies came from the same primary tumor site before and after PD-1 blockade. The sample was tumor tissue, taken before anti-PD-1 treatment. This TCR was sampled from a human donor with basal cell carcinoma. The V gene is TRBV6-2 or TRBV6-3, the J gene TRBJ2-3; D is possibly TRBD1 (6 bases). The CDR3 nucleotides are TGTGCCAGCAGCCCCGGGACAACTACTAGCACAGATACGCAGTATTTT. Translated, it gives CASSPGTTTSTDTQYF.